The 12 T cell receptor beta chains presented below share a single source sample, sequenced in a study of OX40 agonist ivuxolimab in advanced cancers. Data came from immunoSEQ multiplex PCR; TCRdb stores just in-frame clones and leaves some out. The repertoire holds some 67,000 clones, with about 88% as singletons. Sample: CD4+ or CD8+ T cells sorted from blood, taken in a trial of the OX40 agonist ivuxolimab. Receptors were obtained from an adult with an advanced solid tumor such as melanoma, head and neck, liver or kidney cancer.

The rearrangement joins TRBV5-1 to TRBJ2-1; TRBD2 aligns across 8 bases. V lost 0 bases, J lost 2 bases, and 4 bases stayed unmatched. Germline V gives CDR1 SGHRS, CDR2 YFSETQ. This CDR3 is 16 amino acids long. The CDR3 DNA reads TGCGCCAGCAGCTTGGCCGCGGGAGGTGCCTACAATGAGCAGTTCTTC. Encoded protein: CASSLAAGGAYNEQFF.

This chain joins TRBV6-5 and TRBJ1-2, with 7 bases fitting TRBD1. The CDR3 is made up of 12 amino acids. CDR1 and CDR2 (germline): MNHEY, SVGAGI. J lost 8 bases, V lost 7 bases, and 7 bases had no gene match. For the CDR3, the DNA is TGTGCCAGCAAAGAGACAGGGCGCGGCTACACCTTC. It is translated as CASKETGRGYTF.

The V and J genes are TRBV7-9 and TRBJ1-1, with D possibly TRBD1 on 6 matching bases. Germline-derived CDR1 and CDR2 are SEHNR and FQNEAQ (reference sequence). The CDR3 is 14 residues long. Trimming removed 6 bases at V and 6 bases at J, with 17 bases between. CDR3 sequence: CASRGGQGQAEAFF. In nucleotides, the CDR3 is TGTGCCAGCAGAGGGGGGCAGGGACAAGCTGAAGCTTTCTTT.

The J gene is TRBJ1-5, the V gene TRBV18; D ambiguous. Germline V gene sequence: CDR1 KGHSH, CDR2 LQKENI. Trimming removed 5 bases from V and 4 bases from J, with 6 bases in between. The CDR3 is 12 amino acids. CDR3 in amino acids: CASSDGNQPQHF. The DNA for the CDR3 is TGTGCCAGCTCAGACGGGAATCAGCCCCAGCATTTT.

The chain joins TRBV6-1 to TRBJ1-1; D may be TRBD1 (6 bases). CDR1 and CDR2 (germline): MNHNS, SASEGT. Trimming stripped 3 bases from V and 1 base from J, with 6 bases between. The CDR3 spans 13 residues. The CDR3 bases are TGTGCCAGCAGTGAGGGGGCGAACACTGAAGCTTTCTTT. This sequence encodes CASSEGANTEAFF.

The genes are TRBV2 and TRBJ2-7; D is uncertain. This CDR3 contains 13 residues. Germline V gene data show CDR1 as SNHLY and CDR2 as FYNNEI. Trimming stripped 3 bases from V and 3 bases from J, with 9 bases between. The CDR3 DNA sequence: TGTGCCAGCAGTGATGGGGTAAGCTACGAGCAGTACTTC. Translated: CASSDGVSYEQYF.

This CDR3 reads CASRPGDVGAEAFF. In nucleotides, the CDR3 is TGTGCCAGCAGACCAGGGGATGTGGGCGCTGAAGCTTTCTTT. The V call is TRBV14, the J call TRBJ1-1, with D possibly matching TRBD1 (6 bases). Trimming removed 6 bases from V and 6 bases from J, with 17 bases in between. The CDR3 has 14 amino acids. Germline values: CDR1 SGHDN, CDR2 FVKESK.

V and J are TRBV7-2 and TRBJ2-2, with unresolved D. The CDR3 sequence is 16 residues long. Trimming shortened V by 2 bases and J by 5 bases, and 15 bases separated the two germline ends. The germline V gene has CDR1 SGHTA and CDR2 FQGNSA. As DNA, the CDR3 is TGTGCCAGCAGCTTAAGCTTAACCGTGCGGACCGGGGAGCTGTTTTTT. Translating it yields CASSLSLTVRTGELFF.

The J gene is TRBJ2-3, the V gene TRBV7-2, with 8 bases lining up with TRBD1. Germline values: CDR1 SGHTA, CDR2 FQGNSA. The CDR3 loop spans 18 amino acids. With 1 base clipped from V and 4 bases from J, the junction kept 13 bases outside the gene matches. The CDR3 sequence is CASSLDGFRTGIPDTQYF. The CDR3 DNA reads TGTGCCAGCAGCTTAGACGGTTTCCGGACAGGGATCCCAGATACGCAGTATTTT.

J is TRBJ2-7 and V is TRBV7-9, with 11 bases fitting TRBD2. This CDR3 has 18 amino acids. V was clipped by 5 bases and J by 3 bases; unmatched bases: 15. Germline lookup yields CDR1 SEHNR and CDR2 FQNEAQ (reference sequence). CDR3 sequence: CASSPGTNRLAGYYEQYF. The CDR3 nucleotides are TGTGCCAGCAGCCCCGGGACAAATAGACTAGCGGGATACTACGAGCAGTACTTC.

V is TRBV6-1 and J is TRBJ2-7; weak D call: TRBD2 (6 bases). The V and J ends lost 8 bases and 2 bases respectively, with 13 bases between them. This CDR3 has 13 residues. The germline CDR1 and CDR2 sequences are MNHNS and SASEGT. The CDR3 loop is CASSGLATYEQYF. As DNA, the CDR3 is TGTGCCAGCTCGGGTCTAGCGACCTACGAGCAGTACTTC.

The chain has TRBV19 and TRBJ2-5; D possibly corresponds to TRBD2 (6 bases). The DNA end favors TRBJ2-7, so the J call may be wrong. CDR3 size: 17 residues. Germline V CDR1 and CDR2: LNHDA, SQIVND (reference sequence). CDR3 region: CASSMYGGGMTTYEQYF. The CDR3 DNA reads TGTGCCAGTAGTATGTATGGGGGAGGCATGACAACCTACGAGCAGTACTTC.